The 21 T cell receptor beta chains given below trace back to one sample, sequenced in a study of OX40 agonist ivuxolimab in advanced cancers. Profiled with immunoSEQ multiplex PCR; TCRdb holds only in-frame clones, not every one. The table has about 38,000 clones, over 60% seen once; the top ten hold around a tenth. This sample comprised CD4+ or CD8+ T cells sorted from blood, obtained in a trial of the OX40 agonist ivuxolimab. The receptors shown here come from an adult with an advanced solid tumor such as melanoma, head and neck, liver or kidney cancer.

V gene TRBV19 combines with J gene TRBJ1-4; a possible D gene is TRBD1 (6 bases). With 6 bases removed from V and 0 bases from J, the gap between germline ends came to 17 bases. The CDR3 has 17 residues. Germline assignment: CDR1 LNHDA and CDR2 SQIVND (reference sequence). The CDR3 coding sequence is TGTGCCAGTAGCCTAGGGGGACCTGGTGCAACTAATGAAAAACTGTTTTTT. The encoded protein is CASSLGGPGATNEKLFF.

The chain recombines TRBV6-5 with TRBJ2-1; D not resolved. From germline, CDR1 is MNHEY and CDR2 SVGAGI. V dropped 2 bases and J dropped 6 bases, with 11 bases sitting between them. The CDR3 runs to 14 residues. The DNA for the CDR3 is TGTGCCAGCAGTTACAGGATTGAGAGCAATGAGCAGTTCTTC. The encoded protein is CASSYRIESNEQFF.

This chain connects TRBV13 to TRBJ1-2; no definite D call. V lost 6 bases, J lost 2 bases, and 13 bases lay in between. The germline V gene has CDR1 PRHDT and CDR2 FYEKMQ (reference sequence). This CDR3 comprises 14 residues. The DNA for the CDR3 is TGTGCCAGCAGTGCCGGGAGGGTGAACTATGGCTACACCTTC. Translated: CASSAGRVNYGYTF.

The rearrangement links TRBV2 to TRBJ1-2; TRBD1 is a possible D gene (5 bases). Between the trimmed V and J ends, which lost 2 bases and 6 bases, there was a span of 13 bases. From germline, CDR1 is SNHLY and CDR2 FYNNEI. This CDR3 contains 14 residues. The DNA for the CDR3 is TGTGCCAGCAGTGAAAGGGGTCGAAAAGATGGCTACACCTTC. It translates to CASSERGRKDGYTF.

The chain carries TRBV6-5 and TRBJ2-7; the D gene is possibly TRBD2 (6 bases). The CDR3 consists of 16 residues. CDR1 is MNHEY, CDR2 SVGAGI, per germline. V gave up 0 bases and J gave up 0 bases, with 12 bases separating them. The CDR3 reads CASSYSRGGSSYEQYF. The CDR3 DNA reads TGTGCCAGCAGTTACTCGAGAGGAGGGTCCTCCTACGAGCAGTACTTC.

This chain links TRBV10-3 with TRBJ2-1; TRBD2 matches 7 bases. Trimming removed 8 bases from V and 9 bases from J; junction bases left unmatched: 10. Per germline, CDR1 ENHRY and CDR2 SYGVKD. The CDR3 sequence is 13 residues long. This CDR3 reads CAISGLGAGEQFF. The CDR3 DNA is TGTGCCATCTCTGGACTAGGGGCGGGTGAGCAGTTCTTC.

V is TRBV6-6 and J is TRBJ2-3; D ambiguous. The CDR3 extends over 15 amino acids. V lost 10 bases to trimming and J lost 1 base, with 18 bases between them. The germline gives CDR1 MNHNY, CDR2 SVGAGI (reference sequence). Here the CDR3 DNA reads TGTGCCACCCCCACGTGGGAAACGCGCACAGATACGCAGTATTTT. Amino acid sequence: CATPTWETRTDTQYF.

The gene calls are TRBV7-8 and TRBJ2-7; TRBD1 agrees at 8 bases. The CDR3 covers 16 residues. Germline V gene lookup returns CDR1 SGHVS and CDR2 FQNEAQ. V dropped 5 bases and J dropped 4; count of bases not matched to a gene: 13. The CDR3 sequence: CASSLMTQGARYEQYF. The CDR3 region has the DNA TGTGCCAGCAGCCTAATGACCCAGGGGGCTCGATACGAGCAGTACTTC.

This clone was detected only once. This chain joins TRBV19 and TRBJ2-7, with D possibly matching TRBD2 (6 bases). The CDR3 extends over 16 amino acids. The V and J ends lost 3 bases and 7 bases respectively, with 22 bases between them. Germline V gene sequence: CDR1 LNHDA, CDR2 SQIVND (reference sequence). The CDR3, as DNA: TGTGCCAGTAGTATGGGAGGCGTGCAGGGCCAAGGGGAGCAGTACTTC. Its translation: CASSMGGVQGQGEQYF. Full variable domain (outside the CDR3, taken from reference TRBV19 and TRBJ2-7): DGGITQSPKYLFRKEGQNVTLSCEQNLNHDAMYWYRQDPGQGLRLIYYSQIVNDFQKGDIAEGYSVSREKKESFPLTVTSAQKNPTAFYLCASSMGGVQGQGEQYFGPGTRLTVT.

This chain joins TRBV9 and TRBJ2-1; D possibly corresponds to TRBD2 (5 bases). This CDR3 is 14 amino acids long. The germline V and J ends were trimmed by 3 bases and 4 bases, with 11 bases remaining between them. Germline CDR1 SGDLS, CDR2 YYNGEE. The CDR3, as DNA: TGTGCCAGCAGCGGGTGGGAGACTTACAATGAGCAGTTCTTC. This encodes CASSGWETYNEQFF.

J is TRBJ1-1 and V is TRBV7-3; D is ambiguous. Germline-derived CDR1 and CDR2 are SGHTA and FQGTGA. There are 12 residues in the CDR3. V was pared by 5 bases and J by 6 bases, with 10 bases between. The CDR3 nucleotides read TGTGCCAGCAGCAACCCTGGGGCTGAAGCTTTCTTT. Its translation: CASSNPGAEAFF. Together with reference TRBV7-3 and TRBJ1-1, the CDR3 gives the full variable domain: GAGVSQTPSNKVTEKGKYVELRCDPISGHTALYWYRQSLGQGPEFLIYFQGTGAADDSGLPNDRFFAVRPEGSVSTLKIQRTERGDSAVYLCASSNPGAEAFFGQGTRLTVV.

This clone is termed medium-sized. The V and J genes are TRBV19 and TRBJ1-3; no reliable D call. Trimming left V 5 bases short and J 5 bases short, with 10 bases between. The germline V gene encodes CDR1 LNHDA and CDR2 SQIVND (reference sequence). CDR3 size: 13 residues. CDR3 loop: CASSGTSRNTIYF. CDR3 nucleotide sequence: TGTGCCAGTAGTGGTACGTCCAGAAACACCATATATTTT.

This clone was observed a handful of times. The chain recombines TRBV29-1 with TRBJ2-3; D is unclear. The germline gives CDR1 SQVTM, CDR2 ANQGSEA. This CDR3 has 14 residues. Trimming shortened V by 4 bases and J by 0 bases, and 11 bases separated the two germline ends. The CDR3 spells CSVGRAASTDTQYF. As DNA, the CDR3 is TGCAGCGTTGGAAGGGCGGCTAGCACAGATACGCAGTATTTT.

This rearrangement joins TRBV7-3 to TRBJ2-2, with D uncertain. The CDR3 extends over 13 amino acids. V gave up 7 bases and J gave up 6 bases, with 12 bases separating them. Germline V gene sequence: CDR1 SGHTA, CDR2 FQGTGA. CDR3 sequence reads: CASKAPAAGELFF. CDR3 nucleotides: TGTGCCAGCAAGGCTCCCGCGGCCGGGGAGCTGTTTTTT.

The chain is built from TRBV30 and TRBJ1-4; no clear D. Between the trimmed V and J ends, which lost 7 bases and 3 bases, there was a span of 15 bases. Germline V gene data show CDR1 as GTSNPN and CDR2 as SVGIG (reference sequence). The CDR3 runs 14 residues. CDR3 in DNA: TGTGCCTCCCGGGAAGAAGCAGCTAATGAAAAACTGTTTTTT. Translating gives CASREEAANEKLFF.

The V call is TRBV21-1, the J call TRBJ2-5. TRBV21-1 is flagged as a pseudogene. CDR3 length: 14 residues. Written as DNA, the CDR3 is TGTGCCAGCAGGCTCCGGGGGCCCCAAGAGACCCAGTACTTC. This translates into CASRLRGPQETQYF.

The chain joins TRBV19 to TRBJ1-5; 8 nucleotides line up with TRBD1. After removal of 6 bases from V and 2 bases from J, the junction contained 6 bases not matched to a gene. Looked up from germline, CDR1 is LNHDA and CDR2 is SQIVND (reference sequence). CDR3 length: 15 amino acids. The CDR3 nucleotides read TGTGCCAGTAGCTTAACAGGGGGTCGCAATCAGCCCCAGCATTTT. It specifies CASSLTGGRNQPQHF. The full variable domain, in which reference TRBV19 and TRBJ1-5 provide the parts outside the CDR3, is DGGITQSPKYLFRKEGQNVTLSCEQNLNHDAMYWYRQDPGQGLRLIYYSQIVNDFQKGDIAEGYSVSREKKESFPLTVTSAQKNPTAFYLCASSLTGGRNQPQHFGDGTRLSIL.

The chain combines TRBV7-2 with TRBJ2-1; TRBD1 is a possible D gene (6 bases). From germline, CDR1 is SGHTA and CDR2 FQGNSA. CDR3 length: 15 amino acids. V lost 5 bases and J lost 7, with 18 bases in between. CDR3 protein: CASSPQSTGSNEQFF. The CDR3 nucleotides are TGTGCCAGCAGCCCTCAGAGTACAGGGAGTAATGAGCAGTTCTTC.

The chain combines TRBV7-8 with TRBJ1-5; possibly TRBD1 for D (5 bases). Germline V gene data show CDR1 as SGHVS and CDR2 as FQNEAQ. The CDR3 contains 16 residues. V was cut by 1 base and J by 5 bases, with 15 bases left in between. The CDR3 coding sequence is TGTGCCAGCAGCTTAGTACCGGGGGGAGCTGATCAGCCCCAGCATTTT. Its protein is CASSLVPGGADQPQHF. The full variable domain, its missing parts supplied by reference TRBV7-8 and TRBJ1-5, is GAGVSQSPRYKVAKRGQDVALRCDPISGHVSLFWYQQALGQGPEFLTYFQNEAQLDKSGLPSDRFFAERPEGSVSTLKIQRTQQEDSAVYLCASSLVPGGADQPQHFGDGTRLSIL.

This chain uses TRBV6-1 with TRBJ2-5; 12 nucleotides agree with TRBD1. The end of the DNA fits TRBJ2-7 better, so the J call may be wrong. Germline V CDR1 and CDR2: MNHNS, SASEGT. The CDR3 is made up of 15 amino acids. The CDR3 DNA reads as TGTGCCAGCAGTGCAGCCGGGACAGGGGGCAACGAGCAGTACTTC. Its protein product is CASSAAGTGGNEQYF.

The chain employs TRBV6-1 and TRBJ2-7, with 10 bases aligning to TRBD1. Germline assignment: CDR1 MNHNS and CDR2 SASEGT. The length of the CDR3 is 13 residues. V gave up 6 bases and J gave up 1 base; unmatched junction bases: 0. The CDR3 DNA reads TGTGCCAGCAGGGGACAGGGGTCCTACGAGCAGTACTTC. Amino acids: CASRGQGSYEQYF.